This TCR beta chain was found in a study of cytomegalovirus exposure and HLA in healthy donors. Findings of the study overall: In vitro data verified three CMV-associated chains as specific for CMV antigens.

The data were produced by immunoSEQ multiplex PCR, yet TCRdb's version contains in-frame clones alone and is incomplete. The sample consists of roughly 59,000 clones, 95% of them appearing once. CDR3 size: 14 residues. V dropped 7 bases and J dropped 5 bases, with 17 bases sitting between them. From germline, CDR1 is SNHLY and CDR2 FYNNEI. To note about this clone: Its antigen is undetermined.

This sequence joins TRBV2 and TRBJ1-1; a possible D gene is TRBD1 (6 bases). Sequenced sample: PBMCs. This TCR was sampled from a woman aged 18-29 years in good health and CMV-seropositive. The CDR3 DNA follows: TGTGCCAGCATTCAGGGGTTCGGCCTAACTGAAGCTTTCTTT. Its translation: CASIQGFGLTEAFF. The full variable domain, rest sourced from reference TRBV2 and TRBJ1-1, is EPEVTQTPSHQVTQMGQEVILRCVPISNHLYFYWYRQILGQKVEFLVSFYNNEISEKSEIFDDQFSVERPDGSNFTLKIRSTKLEDSAMYFCASIQGFGLTEAFFGQGTRLTVV.